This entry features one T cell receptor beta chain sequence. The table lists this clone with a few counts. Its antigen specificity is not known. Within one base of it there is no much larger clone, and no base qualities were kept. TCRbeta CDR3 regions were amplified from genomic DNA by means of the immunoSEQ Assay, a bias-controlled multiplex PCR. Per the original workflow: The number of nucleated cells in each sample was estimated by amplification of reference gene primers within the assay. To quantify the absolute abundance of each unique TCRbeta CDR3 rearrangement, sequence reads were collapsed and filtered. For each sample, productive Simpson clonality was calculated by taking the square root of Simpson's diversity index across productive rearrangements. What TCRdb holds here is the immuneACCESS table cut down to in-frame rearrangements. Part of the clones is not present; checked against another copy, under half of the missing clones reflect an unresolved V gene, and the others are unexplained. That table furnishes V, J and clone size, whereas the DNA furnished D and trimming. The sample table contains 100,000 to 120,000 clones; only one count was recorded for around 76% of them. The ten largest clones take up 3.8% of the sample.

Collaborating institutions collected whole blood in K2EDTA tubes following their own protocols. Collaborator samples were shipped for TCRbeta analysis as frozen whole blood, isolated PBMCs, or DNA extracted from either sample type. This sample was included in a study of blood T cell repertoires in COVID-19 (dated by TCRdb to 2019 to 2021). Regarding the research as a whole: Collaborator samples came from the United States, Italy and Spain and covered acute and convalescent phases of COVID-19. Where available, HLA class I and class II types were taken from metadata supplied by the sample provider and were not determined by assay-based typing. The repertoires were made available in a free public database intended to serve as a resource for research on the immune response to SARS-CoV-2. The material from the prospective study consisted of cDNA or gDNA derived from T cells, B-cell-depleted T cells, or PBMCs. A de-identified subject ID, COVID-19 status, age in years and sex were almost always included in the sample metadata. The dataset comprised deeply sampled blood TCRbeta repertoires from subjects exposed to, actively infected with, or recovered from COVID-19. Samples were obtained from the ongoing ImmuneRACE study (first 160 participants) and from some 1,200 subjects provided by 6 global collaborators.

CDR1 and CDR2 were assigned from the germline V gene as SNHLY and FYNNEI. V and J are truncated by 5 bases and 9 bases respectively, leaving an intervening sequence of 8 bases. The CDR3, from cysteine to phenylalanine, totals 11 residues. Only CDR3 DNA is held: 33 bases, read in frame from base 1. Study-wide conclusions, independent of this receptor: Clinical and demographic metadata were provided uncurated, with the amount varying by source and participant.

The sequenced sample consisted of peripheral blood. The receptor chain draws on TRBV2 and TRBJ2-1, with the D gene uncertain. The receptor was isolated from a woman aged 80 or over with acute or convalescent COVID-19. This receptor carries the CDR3 CASSSSVEQFF. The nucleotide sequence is TGTGCCAGCAGTTCTAGTGTTGAGCAGTTCTTC.